The T cell receptor (beta chain) under discussion was sequenced for a study (TCRdb year 2016). Library construction relied on RT-PCR. The instrument was an Illumina MiSeq. TCRdb reworked the public reads: Q25 trimming with fastp, MiXCR clone assembly, productive beta chains retained. Under each unique CDR3 protein, matching rows form one entry showing the most common genes and DNA. The sample table lists around 700,000 distinct CDR3 sequences, 12% to 15% of them with a count of one. The top ten clonotypes cover 3.6% of the sample. There are 17 amino acids in the CDR3, from cysteine to phenylalanine inclusive. The read is trimmed to its CDR3 DNA, 51 bases read in frame from base 1. In the germline V gene, CDR1 corresponds to LGHNA and CDR2 to YSLEER. Trimming leaves V shorter by 8 bases and J shorter by 6 bases, with the junction holding 15 bases beyond the gene matches. This clonotype was seen repeatedly, ten times or more. Its antigen is not yet known. Base qualities were left out, and no much larger clone turns up one base away.

The sequence was obtained from a female donor in good health, serving as a healthy control. The rearranged chain carries TRBV4-3 and TRBJ2-3, and TRBD1 matches 12 of the central bases. Sequenced material: memory CD4+ T cells from blood. The nucleotide sequence reads TGCGCCAGCCAGCCGTTGGTTGGGACAGGGGGCTCGGATACGCAGTATTTT. This is translated as CASQPLVGTGGSDTQYF.